A single sample gave rise to the 21 T cell receptor beta chains below, sequenced in a study of T-cell memory formation after mild COVID-19. TCRdb independently ran MiXCR on the 5' RACE reads; one entry per CDR3 protein. Among roughly 280,000 distinct CDR3 sequences listed, 8.2% were seen once. Sequenced: PBMCs or a T cell subset sorted from them (not recorded which). These receptors were collected from a young man who had mild COVID-19 (a few samples of this study predate the infection). Cell type and time point are not known.

This clonotype occurred a few times. V and J are TRBV4-3 and TRBJ1-4; the match to TRBD1 covers 9 bases. Germline lookup yields CDR1 LGHNA and CDR2 YSLEER. V shed 4 bases, J shed 6 bases, and the junction held 12 bases outside the gene matches. CDR3 length equals 17 residues. The CDR3 DNA reads TGCGCCAGCAGCCGAGGAACACAGGGGGCGATCGATGAAAAACTGTTTTTT. It codes for CASSRGTQGAIDEKLFF.

V usage is TRBV6-4 and J usage is TRBJ1-2; 11 bases are shared with TRBD1. The CDR3 is 15 amino acids. V lost 0 bases to trimming and J lost 7 bases; unmatched junction nucleotides: 4. Germline V CDR1 and CDR2: MRHNA, SNTAGT. DNA of the CDR3: TGTGCCAGCAGTGACTCTGGACAGGGGGCGTTTGGCTACACCTTC. It is translated as CASSDSGQGAFGYTF.

This clonotype was counted a few times. The gene calls are TRBV15 and TRBJ1-2, with D possibly TRBD1 on 5 matching bases. This CDR3 region has 14 residues. V gave up 3 bases and J gave up 8 bases, with 16 bases separating them. Germline assignment: CDR1 LNHNV and CDR2 YYDKDF (reference sequence). The CDR3 reads CATSRGFGAGGYTF. In DNA form, the CDR3 reads TGTGCCACCAGCAGGGGCTTTGGGGCTGGAGGCTACACCTTC.

The rearrangement links TRBV10-1 to TRBJ2-3, with a tentative D call TRBD2 (5 bases). Germline V gives CDR1 WNHNN, CDR2 SYGVQD (reference sequence). The V gene lost 8 bases and the J gene lost 10 bases, with 19 bases spanning the gap. This CDR3 has 13 residues. CDR3 DNA: TGCGCCAGCTCAGAGGGCACGTCCATAGCGCAGTATTTT. Its translation is CASSEGTSIAQYF.

The CDR3 nucleotides read TGCGCCAGCAGCGAGCAGGCGGTTCCTAATTCACCCCTCCACTTT. Translation: CASSEQAVPNSPLHF. The V call is TRBV5-1, the J call TRBJ1-6; the D is unclear. V was clipped by 4 bases and J by 6 bases, with 14 bases between them. The CDR3 is 15 amino acids. Germline CDR1 SGHRS, CDR2 YFSETQ.

This chain links TRBV14 with TRBJ2-5; 9 nucleotides match TRBD1. Germline V lookup: CDR1 SGHDN, CDR2 FVKESK. This CDR3 has 15 amino acids. The V and J ends lost 1 base and 5 bases, in that order; junction bases with no gene match: 5. The CDR3 protein is CASSQVATGGETQYF. CDR3 DNA sequence: TGTGCCAGCAGCCAAGTTGCGACAGGGGGGGAGACCCAGTACTTC.

The chain uses TRBV11-2 and TRBJ2-4; D is perhaps TRBD1 (7 bases). Germline V gene sequence: CDR1 SGHAT, CDR2 FQNNGV. V shed 5 bases and J shed 0 bases, with 20 bases lying between them. The CDR3 has 18 residues. The CDR3 bases are TGTGCCAGCAGCGACCCTTACAGGGGACTTTTAGCCAAAAACATTCAGTACTTC. Protein sequence: CASSDPYRGLLAKNIQYF.

This clonotype was seen only a few times. The rearrangement joins TRBV5-4 to TRBJ2-7; possibly TRBD2 for D (6 bases). This CDR3 spans 15 amino acids. Germline lookup yields CDR1 SGHNT and CDR2 YYREEE (reference sequence). V was pared by 0 bases and J by 7 bases, with 17 bases between. CDR3 protein: CASSLGGALTREQYF. The CDR3 DNA reads TGTGCCAGCAGCTTGGGCGGGGCACTTACTAGGGAGCAGTACTTC.

This clonotype was recorded once. The chain links TRBV11-2 to TRBJ2-7; TRBD1 aligns across 7 bases. V dropped 4 bases and J dropped 4; count of bases not matched to a gene: 10. This CDR3 region has 15 residues. CDR1 is SGHAT and CDR2 is FQNNGV in the germline V gene. This chain's CDR3 is CASSYDRVGSYEQYF. The CDR3, as DNA: TGTGCCAGCAGCTACGACAGGGTCGGTTCATACGAGCAGTACTTC.

The V gene is TRBV30, the J gene TRBJ2-2, with 11 positions matching TRBD1. The CDR3 sequence is 15 residues long. Trimming cost V 4 bases and J 5 bases; bases outside gene matches: 6. CDR1 and CDR2 from the germline V gene are GTSNPN and SVGIG (reference sequence). This CDR3 reads CAWTRDRGWTGELFF. Here the CDR3 DNA reads TGTGCCTGGACCCGGGACAGGGGGTGGACCGGGGAGCTGTTTTTT.

This clonotype was detected a few times. The CDR3 DNA reads as TGTGCCAGTAGACAGGGGGGGAAAGAAGCTTTCTTT. Translation gives CASRQGGKEAFF. V usage is TRBV19 and J usage is TRBJ1-1; TRBD1 agrees at 8 bases. CDR3 length: 12 amino acids. Per the germline V gene, CDR1 is LNHDA and CDR2 is SQIVND (reference sequence). Trimming cost V 6 bases and J 8 bases; bases outside gene matches: 5.

There are a few counts of this clonotype. This rearrangement joins TRBV9 to TRBJ1-5; the D is unclear. This CDR3 region has 13 residues. Trimming pared 3 bases from V and 4 bases from J, leaving 8 bases between. The germline CDR1 and CDR2 sequences are SGDLS and YYNGEE. This CDR3 is CASSATQNQPQHF. CDR3 DNA: TGTGCCAGCAGCGCTACCCAAAATCAGCCCCAGCATTTT. The whole variable domain, filled in from reference TRBV9 and TRBJ1-5, reads DSGVTQTPKHLITATGQRVTLRCSPRSGDLSVYWYQQSLDQGLQFLIQYYNGEERAKGNILERFSAQQFPDLHSELNLSSLELGDSALYFCASSATQNQPQHFGDGTRLSIL.

The gene calls are TRBV20-1 and TRBJ1-4; 10 bases fit TRBD1. Germline values: CDR1 DFQATT, CDR2 SNEGSKA (reference sequence). After removal of 4 bases from V and 8 bases from J, the junction contained 10 bases not matched to a gene. The CDR3 runs 15 residues. For the CDR3, the DNA is TGCAGTGCTATTATACTGTGGGACAGGGGAGAAAAACTGTTTTTT. It translates to CSAIILWDRGEKLFF.

The rearrangement joins TRBV20-1 to TRBJ2-7; 9 bases line up with TRBD1. There are 15 residues in the CDR3. Germline V CDR1 and CDR2: DFQATT, SNEGSKA (reference sequence). J was trimmed by 2 bases and V by 5 bases; bases with no gene match: 10. CDR3 sequence reads: CSAPLPGQGTYEQYF. The DNA for the CDR3 is TGCAGTGCTCCCTTACCGGGACAGGGTACCTACGAGCAGTACTTC.

V usage is TRBV20-1 and J usage is TRBJ2-3, with 10 bases identical to TRBD2. The ends lost 5 bases at V and 4 bases at J; junction bases unmatched: 6. The CDR3 is made up of 14 amino acids. Germline V gene sequence: CDR1 DFQATT, CDR2 SNEGSKA (reference sequence). The CDR3 nucleotides read TGCAGTGCTTCGGTCGGGACTAGCGCAGATACGCAGTATTTT. Protein sequence: CSASVGTSADTQYF.

This chain uses TRBV20-1 with TRBJ1-2; D is undetermined. The CDR3 covers 13 residues. Deletions cut 1 base from V and 3 bases from J, with 9 bases between. Germline V gene sequence: CDR1 DFQATT, CDR2 SNEGSKA (reference sequence). CDR3 amino acids: CSARGGGHYGYTF. CDR3 sequence (DNA): TGCAGTGCTAGAGGAGGCGGGCACTATGGCTACACCTTC.

This clonotype was picked up a small number of times. The chain couples TRBV20-1 to TRBJ1-2; 7 bases line up with TRBD1. Germline assignment: CDR1 DFQATT and CDR2 SNEGSKA (reference sequence). CDR3 length: 15 amino acids. The V and J ends lost 7 bases and 3 bases, in that order; junction bases with no gene match: 14. Here the CDR3 reads CSVTPGQTADYGYTF. As DNA, the CDR3 is TGCAGTGTAACCCCGGGACAGACGGCCGACTATGGCTACACCTTC.

J is TRBJ2-2 and V is TRBV11-3; maybe TRBD1 (5 bases). CDR1 is SGHNT and CDR2 is YENEEA in the germline V gene. V dropped 2 bases and J dropped 3 bases, with 13 bases sitting between them. The CDR3 totals 16 residues. CDR3 residues: CASSLTSLGDTGELFF. The CDR3 bases are TGTGCCAGCAGCTTAACTTCTCTAGGGGACACCGGGGAGCTGTTTTTT.

The genes are TRBV4-3 and TRBJ2-3, with D maybe TRBD2 (7 bases). The CDR3 runs to 16 residues. Trimming pared 1 base from V and 4 bases from J, leaving 15 bases between. In germline, CDR1 is LGHNA, CDR2 YSLEER. DNA of the CDR3: TGCGCCAGCAGCCAAGGAGGAGGGGGGGGATCAGATACGCAGTATTTT. Its translation is CASSQGGGGGSDTQYF.

This clonotype was detected only a few times. V and J are TRBV12-3 or TRBV12-4 and TRBJ1-2, with D possibly being TRBD1 (5 bases). The CDR3 covers 15 residues. With 6 bases removed from V and 4 bases from J, the gap between germline ends came to 18 bases. The CDR3 nucleotides read TGTGCCAGCAGCCGTGGGACTCCGAGGGGCTATGGCTACACCTTC. Its protein product is CASSRGTPRGYGYTF.

This clonotype was seen only a few times. The gene calls are TRBV12-3 or TRBV12-4 and TRBJ2-7; TRBD1 aligns across 7 bases. The V segment lost 6 bases and the J segment 3 bases; nucleotides outside the gene matches: 11. The CDR3 covers 15 residues. This CDR3 reads CASSTGAEGDYEQYV. CDR3 nucleotides: TGTGCCAGCAGCACAGGGGCGGAAGGGGACTACGAGCAGTACGTC.